The 8 T cell receptor beta chains given below trace back to one sample, sequenced in a study of T cells in Graves' hyperthyroidism and ophthalmopathy (dated by TCRdb to between 2018 and 2021). Library preparation was by multiplex PCR. The sequencing machine was an Illumina HiSeq 2000. TCR beta CDR3 regions were amplified from RNA transcripts. A first-round RT-PCR of the TCR CDR3 used the HTBI primer set with the Qiagen OneStep RT-PCR kit. The public reads were reprocessed in TCRdb via fastp at Q25 and MiXCR, keeping in-frame beta chains. Every distinct CDR3 protein forms one entry, paired with its most common genes and DNA. This sample lists hundreds of thousands of distinct CDR3 sequences; around 13% were detected once. Clones ranked in the top ten supply 34% of the sample. Sequencing was carried out using blood. These receptors originate from a woman aged 40 to 50 with Graves' ophthalmopathy.

This clonotype showed up many times. The chain has TRBV24-1 and TRBJ2-2, with 11 bases that match TRBD2. Germline lookup yields CDR1 KGHDR and CDR2 SFDVKD. The CDR3 consists of 18 residues. V dropped 0 bases and J dropped 3; count of bases not matched to a gene: 5. CDR3: CATSDLGTSGGHTGELFF. In DNA, the CDR3 is TGTGCCACCAGTGATTTGGGAACTAGCGGGGGACACACCGGGGAGCTGTTTTTT.

The table lists this clonotype with many counts. V and J are TRBV29-1 and TRBJ1-1; 9 bases align to TRBD1. This CDR3 contains 14 residues. Trimming cost V 4 bases and J 1 base; bases outside gene matches: 4. Germline V gene data show CDR1 as SQVTM and CDR2 as ANQGSEA. The CDR3 sequence is CSVVRTGANTEAFF. In DNA form, the CDR3 reads TGCAGCGTTGTTCGGACAGGGGCGAACACTGAAGCTTTCTTT.

The V and J genes are TRBV5-6 and TRBJ2-1, with D maybe TRBD1 (5 bases). Trimming took 0 bases from V and 6 from J, leaving 19 bases between them. CDR1 and CDR2 (germline): SGHDT, YYEEEE. This CDR3 has 17 residues. The CDR3 loop is CASSLGSVRVSANEQFF. CDR3 in DNA: TGTGCCAGCAGCTTGGGAAGCGTCAGGGTGTCGGCCAATGAGCAGTTCTTC.

This clonotype was observed many times. The CDR3 sequence is CASNIQGAYEKLFF. The CDR3 nucleotides are TGTGCCAGCAATATACAGGGGGCGTATGAAAAACTGTTTTTT. The rearrangement joins TRBV2 to TRBJ1-4; 9 bases are a match to TRBD1. This CDR3 comprises 14 residues. Germline loops: CDR1 SNHLY, CDR2 FYNNEI. Germline trimming cut 7 bases from V and 6 bases from J; bases unmatched to any gene: 6.

This clonotype was found many times. J is TRBJ2-2 and V is TRBV12-3 or TRBV12-4; tentative D call: TRBD2 (6 bases). This CDR3 comprises 13 residues. Deletions cut 6 bases from V and 9 bases from J, with 14 bases between. The CDR3 here is CASSFGGGRELFF. The DNA of the CDR3 is TGTGCCAGCAGCTTTGGGGGAGGAAGGGAGCTGTTTTTT.

This clonotype came up many times. The rearrangement uses TRBV2 and TRBJ1-1, with D possibly TRBD1 on 5 matching bases. Germline loops: CDR1 SNHLY, CDR2 FYNNEI. V was cut by 2 bases and J by 11 bases, with 9 bases left in between. The CDR3 sequence is 11 residues long. The CDR3 region is CASSEIGTAFF. The CDR3 coding sequence is TGTGCCAGCAGTGAAATAGGGACGGCTTTCTTT.

At least ten counts were recorded for this clonotype. The chain employs TRBV11-2 and TRBJ2-6, with unresolved D. Germline lookup yields CDR1 SGHAT and CDR2 FQNNGV. V lost 4 bases and J 0 bases, leaving 7 bases between the germline ends. The CDR3 runs 15 residues. The CDR3 here is CASSSGYSGANVLTF. CDR3 bases: TGTGCCAGCAGCTCGGGTTACTCTGGGGCCAACGTCCTGACTTTC.

This clonotype was picked up a small number of times. This chain connects TRBV18 to TRBJ2-3; D is perhaps TRBD1 (6 bases). The CDR3 covers 16 residues. V was cut by 4 bases and J by 5 bases, with 19 bases left in between. Germline CDR1 is KGHSH and CDR2 is LQKENI. Here the CDR3 DNA reads TGTGCCAGCTCACTAGGAACAGGGAACTGGAAAGATACGCAGTATTTT. This sequence encodes CASSLGTGNWKDTQYF. The complete variable domain, with remaining parts taken from reference TRBV18 and TRBJ2-3, reads NAGVMQNPRHLVRRRGQEARLRCSPMKGHSHVYWYRQLPEEGLKFMVYLQKENIIDESGMPKERFSAEFPKEGPSILRIQQVVRGDSAAYFCASSLGTGNWKDTQYFGPGTRLTVL.